This T cell receptor beta chain stems from a study of T cell responses to AZD1222 COVID-19 vaccine. Generated by immunoSEQ multiplex PCR, the TCRdb table keeps only in-frame clones and is missing some. The sample carries over 130,000 clones, about 92% recorded once. The starting material was peripheral blood, obtained 28 days after the second AZD1222 dose. The clonotype was recovered from an adult who received the AZD1222 COVID-19 vaccine.

The CDR3 protein is CASSHNRSPNTGELFF. DNA for the CDR3: TGTGCCAGCAGCCATAACCGGAGCCCCAACACCGGGGAGCTGTTTTTT. This chain connects TRBV11-3 to TRBJ2-2; D unresolved. Trimming removed 5 bases at V and 2 bases at J, with 15 bases between. Germline CDR1 reads SGHNT; CDR2 reads YENEEA. The CDR3 is 16 amino acids.